This entry lists 32 T cell receptor beta chains sequenced from one sample in a study of T cells and Merkel cell carcinoma outcomes (dated by TCRdb to 2020 to 2022). The library was generated by the immunoSEQ multiplex PCR assay. As stored in TCRdb, this immuneACCESS dataset retains in-frame rearrangements with V and J assigned. A fraction of the clones does not appear; measured against another copy, unresolved V genes explain less than half of the discrepancy, and the remainder lacks a known reason. This sample lists roughly 4,000 clones; over 90% were detected once. The ten largest clones take up more than 1.5% of the sample. The sequenced sample consisted of tumor tissue from Merkel cell carcinoma. The origin of the receptors is a human donor with Merkel cell carcinoma.

This chain uses TRBV20-1 with TRBJ2-7; D is uncertain. CDR1 and CDR2 from the germline V gene are DFQATT and SNEGSKA (reference sequence). V lost 5 bases, J lost 3 bases, and 8 bases lay in between. This CDR3 has 11 amino acids. The CDR3 DNA sequence: TGCAGTGCTCCTTTTCTCTACGAGCAGTACTTC. It specifies CSAPFLYEQYF.

The CDR3 DNA reads as TGCGCCAGCAGCCAAGATGTGGTGGACAGGGCAAACCTGAACACTGAAGCTTTCTTT. This translates into CASSQDVVDRANLNTEAFF. J is TRBJ1-1 and V is TRBV4-1; TRBD1 aligns across 8 bases. The CDR3 covers 19 residues. The ends lost 0 bases at V and 0 bases at J; junction bases unmatched: 12. Germline CDR1 MGHRA, CDR2 YSYEKL.

V usage is TRBV5-1 and J usage is TRBJ1-1, with D uncertain. This CDR3 comprises 14 residues. V was pared by 6 bases and J by 0 bases, with 12 bases between. Germline V gene data show CDR1 as SGHRS and CDR2 as YFSETQ. The chain's CDR3 is CASKEGSLNTEAFF. In DNA form, the CDR3 reads TGCGCCAGCAAGGAAGGCAGCTTGAACACTGAAGCTTTCTTT. The full variable domain, in which reference TRBV5-1 and TRBJ1-1 provide the parts outside the CDR3, is KAGVTQTPRYLIKTRGQQVTLSCSPISGHRSVSWYQQTPGQGLQFLFEYFSETQRNKGNFPGRFSGRQFSNSRSEMNVSTLELGDSALYLCASKEGSLNTEAFFGQGTRLTVV.

The chain carries TRBV4-1 and TRBJ2-7; 10 nucleotides agree with TRBD2. The CDR3 spans 14 residues. The germline gives CDR1 MGHRA, CDR2 YSYEKL. Trimming cost V 4 bases and J 3 bases; bases outside gene matches: 3. CDR3 DNA: TGCGCCAGCAGCCCATGGACTAGCGGCTACGAGCAGTACTTC. This gives the protein CASSPWTSGYEQYF.

In DNA, the CDR3 is TGCAGCGTTGAAGATCGGTACAGCTACGAGCAGTACTTC. This gives the protein CSVEDRYSYEQYF. The V call is TRBV29-1, the J call TRBJ2-7; no clear D. V was clipped by 0 bases and J by 3 bases, with 9 bases between them. This CDR3 has 13 residues. Per germline, CDR1 SQVTM and CDR2 ANQGSEA.

The chain joins TRBV19 to TRBJ1-2; a weak D match, TRBD1 (6 bases). Trimming removed 5 bases at V and 7 bases at J, with 11 bases between. The CDR3 is 12 amino acids. The germline V gene encodes CDR1 LNHDA and CDR2 SQIVND (reference sequence). The CDR3 DNA sequence: TGTGCCAGTAGTCGTGGGGGCGGTGGCTACACCTTC. It is translated as CASSRGGGGYTF.

V gene TRBV2 combines with J gene TRBJ1-5; no firm D call. V was cut by 6 bases and J by 3 bases, with 12 bases left in between. The CDR3 is 14 residues long. Germline V gene lookup returns CDR1 SNHLY and CDR2 FYNNEI. CDR3 region: CASRATVNNQPQHF. CDR3 in DNA: TGTGCCAGCAGGGCAACAGTGAACAATCAGCCCCAGCATTTT. The complete variable domain, with remaining parts taken from reference TRBV2 and TRBJ1-5, reads EPEVTQTPSHQVTQMGQEVILRCVPISNHLYFYWYRQILGQKVEFLVSFYNNEISEKSEIFDDQFSVERPDGSNFTLKIRSTKLEDSAMYFCASRATVNNQPQHFGDGTRLSIL.

V and J are TRBV5-6 and TRBJ2-2, with a possible D match to TRBD2 (6 bases). The V gene's germline CDR1 is SGHDT and CDR2 YYEEEE. The CDR3 has 17 amino acids. V lost 0 bases, J lost 4 bases, and 16 bases lay in between. CDR3: CASSLGPRVAATGELFF. CDR3 DNA: TGTGCCAGCAGCTTGGGCCCCCGAGTAGCGGCCACCGGGGAGCTGTTTTTT. Drawing the rest from reference TRBV5-6 and TRBJ2-2, the complete variable domain is DAGVTQSPTHLIKTRGQQVTLRCSPKSGHDTVSWYQQALGQGPQFIFQYYEEEERQRGNFPDRFSGHQFPNYSSELNVNALLLGDSALYLCASSLGPRVAATGELFFGEGSRLTVL.

Here the CDR3 reads CASSIAGSGIYEQYF. Here the CDR3 DNA reads TGTGCCAGTAGTATAGCGGGTAGCGGGATCTACGAGCAGTACTTC. This chain joins TRBV19 and TRBJ2-7; 8 bases fit TRBD2. Per germline, CDR1 LNHDA and CDR2 SQIVND (reference sequence). The CDR3 length is 15 residues. V lost 1 base to trimming and J lost 3 bases; unmatched junction nucleotides: 5.

The V gene is TRBV19, the J gene TRBJ1-2, with D possibly matching TRBD1 (6 bases). V shed 1 base and J shed 8 bases, with 17 bases lying between them. Germline CDR1 reads LNHDA; CDR2 reads SQIVND (reference sequence). This CDR3 comprises 15 residues. CDR3: CASSIATGSQSGYTF. CDR3 nucleotides: TGTGCCAGTAGTATAGCGACAGGCTCCCAGAGCGGCTACACCTTC.

The J gene is TRBJ2-1, the V gene TRBV19, with D possibly TRBD2 on 6 matching bases. V lost 1 base, J lost 8 bases, and 12 bases lay in between. From germline, CDR1 is LNHDA and CDR2 SQIVND (reference sequence). The CDR3 runs to 14 residues. In DNA, the CDR3 is TGTGCCAGTAGTATAGTCGGGAGTGGGGATGAGCAGTTCTTC. This gives the protein CASSIVGSGDEQFF.

This chain uses TRBV9 with TRBJ1-2; 7 positions agree with TRBD1. This CDR3 has 16 amino acids. CDR1 and CDR2 from the germline V gene are SGDLS and YYNGEE. V dropped 4 bases and J dropped 0; count of bases not matched to a gene: 9. The CDR3 spells CASSMTGTVPNYGYTF. As DNA, the CDR3 is TGTGCCAGCAGCATGACCGGGACAGTACCTAACTATGGCTACACCTTC.

CDR3 sequence reads: CASSFSSGAGEQYF. The CDR3 bases are TGTGCCAGCAGCTTTTCTAGCGGGGCCGGCGAGCAGTACTTC. The chain is built from TRBV5-5 and TRBJ2-7, with 9 positions matching TRBD2. The CDR3 runs to 14 residues. CDR1 SGHKS and CDR2 YYEKEE come from the germline V gene (reference sequence). Trimming at V came to 2 bases and at J to 6 bases, leaving 6 bases not matched to a gene.

The chain links TRBV18 to TRBJ1-1, with 8 positions matching TRBD1. The J segment lost 3 bases and the V segment lost 3 bases, leaving 6 bases of the junction unmatched. The CDR3 is 15 residues long. CDR1 KGHSH and CDR2 LQKENI come from the germline V gene. The CDR3 is CASSPRTGWDTEAFF. CDR3 nucleotides: TGTGCCAGCTCACCCCGGACAGGGTGGGACACTGAAGCTTTCTTT.

The V call is TRBV27, the J call TRBJ1-2, with a weak D call TRBD1 (5 bases). Per the germline V gene, CDR1 is MNHEY and CDR2 is SMNVEV (reference sequence). The V and J ends lost 5 bases and 6 bases respectively, with 13 bases between them. The CDR3 totals 13 residues. In nucleotides, the CDR3 is TGTGCCAGCAGTCAAGTCCGGGGCCATGGCTACACCTTC. Translated, it gives CASSQVRGHGYTF.

This clone was observed a single time. The V and J genes are TRBV4-3 and TRBJ2-6; D unresolved. CDR1 is LGHNA and CDR2 is YSLEER in the germline V gene. The CDR3 has 18 amino acids. Trimming removed 0 bases from V and 0 bases from J, with 12 bases in between. The CDR3 sequence: CASSQDIGPISGANVLTF. The CDR3 region has the DNA TGCGCCAGCAGCCAAGATATCGGCCCTATCTCTGGGGCCAACGTCCTGACTTTC.

This clone was seen once. V gene TRBV7-3 combines with J gene TRBJ2-5; 7 bases line up with TRBD1. The junction had 8 bases not matched to a gene; V was cut back by 5 bases and J by 2 bases. Germline CDR1 and CDR2: SGHTA and FQGTGA. This CDR3 contains 15 residues. The CDR3: CASSRSPGQQETQYF. DNA for the CDR3: TGTGCCAGCAGCCGATCGCCGGGACAGCAAGAGACCCAGTACTTC.

The chain is built from TRBV6-5 and TRBJ1-2, with a weak D call TRBD1 (5 bases). The CDR3 has 14 residues. Germline-derived CDR1 and CDR2 are MNHEY and SVGAGI. Trimming shortened V by 0 bases and J by 8 bases, and 13 bases separated the two germline ends. The CDR3 loop is CASSYSGQGRGYTF. The DNA of the CDR3 is TGTGCCAGCAGTTACTCCGGGCAGGGTCGAGGCTACACCTTC.

This clone is a singleton in its sample. The V gene is TRBV7-9, the J gene TRBJ2-7, with D perhaps matching TRBD1 or TRBD2 (6 bases each). The germline CDR1 and CDR2 sequences are SEHNR and FQNEAQ (reference sequence). The CDR3 is 14 amino acids. Trimming removed 1 base from V and 3 bases from J, with 10 bases in between. The CDR3 DNA reads as TGTGCCAGCAGCTTAGGGGGGGCCAGCTACGAGCAGTACTTC. Its protein product is CASSLGGASYEQYF.

The V and J genes are TRBV7-2 and TRBJ2-7, with 8 bases that match TRBD1. The V gene end was trimmed by 5 bases and the J gene end by 0 bases; junction bases not matched to a gene: 12. CDR1 SGHTA and CDR2 FQGNSA come from the germline V gene. CDR3 size: 17 residues. The CDR3 DNA reads as TGTGCCAGCAGCAGCCACGGGACAGGCCCCATCTCCTACGAGCAGTACTTC. Protein sequence: CASSSHGTGPISYEQYF.

This clone showed up just once. J is TRBJ2-2 and V is TRBV27; TRBD2 agrees at 14 bases. The CDR3 covers 17 residues. The ends lost 7 bases at V and 4 bases at J; junction bases unmatched: 8. Germline V gene lookup returns CDR1 MNHEY and CDR2 SMNVEV (reference sequence). In DNA form, the CDR3 reads TGTGCCAGCAAGGGGACTAGCGGGAGTCGAGTCACCGGGGAGCTGTTTTTT. Amino acids: CASKGTSGSRVTGELFF.

The V call is TRBV9, the J call TRBJ2-5; D gene uncertain. This CDR3 is built from 13 residues. Germline loops: CDR1 SGDLS, CDR2 YYNGEE. The V gene lost 1 base and the J gene lost 5 bases, with 9 bases spanning the gap. The CDR3 reads CASSVWGEETQYF. As DNA, the CDR3 is TGTGCCAGCAGCGTATGGGGTGAGGAGACCCAGTACTTC.

The chain joins TRBV9 to TRBJ1-2, with TRBD1 identical over 7 bases. After removal of 4 bases from V and 4 bases from J, the junction contained 4 bases not matched to a gene. The germline V gene encodes CDR1 SGDLS and CDR2 YYNGEE. This CDR3 spans 13 amino acids. The CDR3 loop reads CASSPGQAYGYTF. The CDR3, as DNA: TGTGCCAGCAGCCCAGGACAGGCCTATGGCTACACCTTC.

The gene calls are TRBV11-2 and TRBJ2-7; possibly TRBD2 for D (5 bases). Trimming stripped 2 bases from V and 6 bases from J, with 11 bases between. The length of the CDR3 is 13 residues. Germline lookup yields CDR1 SGHAT and CDR2 FQNNGV. The CDR3 here is CASSLIEGGEQYF. Written as DNA, the CDR3 is TGTGCCAGCAGCTTAATCGAGGGCGGCGAGCAGTACTTC.

The chain has TRBV14 and TRBJ1-2; 7 bases align to TRBD1. Germline values: CDR1 SGHDN, CDR2 FVKESK. The CDR3 sequence is 14 residues long. Trimming cost V 3 bases and J 7 bases; bases outside gene matches: 8. This chain's CDR3 is CASSQFGTASGYTF. The DNA of the CDR3 is TGTGCCAGCAGCCAGTTCGGGACAGCGTCTGGCTACACCTTC.

V gene TRBV4-3 combines with J gene TRBJ1-1; tentative D call: TRBD1 (6 bases). There are 15 residues in the CDR3. The germline V gene encodes CDR1 LGHNA and CDR2 YSLEER. Between the trimmed V and J ends, which lost 1 base and 6 bases, there was a span of 15 bases. The CDR3 sequence is CASSQVLWAGAEAFF. CDR3 nucleotide sequence: TGCGCCAGCAGCCAAGTCCTCTGGGCAGGGGCTGAAGCTTTCTTT.

This chain links TRBV19 with TRBJ2-5; 8 nucleotides match TRBD2. Germline-derived CDR1 and CDR2 are LNHDA and SQIVND (reference sequence). V trimming: 9 bases; J trimming: 1 base; junction bases outside the gene matches: 10. The CDR3 totals 15 residues. The CDR3 nucleotides are TGTGCCAGCGGGCCGATAGCGGGGTTCCAAGAGACCCAGTACTTC. Its protein product is CASGPIAGFQETQYF.

The chain uses TRBV7-9 and TRBJ1-1; 10 positions match TRBD1. This CDR3 is 14 amino acids long. Trimming at V came to 6 bases and at J to 5 bases, leaving 6 bases not matched to a gene. Germline V lookup: CDR1 SEHNR, CDR2 FQNEAQ (reference sequence). CDR3 in DNA: TGTGCCAGCAGTTTCCGGGACAGGGGAACTGAAGCTTTCTTT. Encoded protein: CASSFRDRGTEAFF.

This chain connects TRBV19 to TRBJ2-2; D remains ambiguous. CDR3 length: 12 amino acids. Looked up from germline, CDR1 is LNHDA and CDR2 is SQIVND (reference sequence). Trimming took off 3 bases at V and 6 bases at J, with 5 bases between the two ends. The CDR3 region is CASSIGPGELFF. In nucleotides, the CDR3 is TGTGCCAGTAGTATCGGTCCCGGGGAGCTGTTTTTT. Looking up the rest from reference TRBV19 and TRBJ2-2 gives the full variable domain: DGGITQSPKYLFRKEGQNVTLSCEQNLNHDAMYWYRQDPGQGLRLIYYSQIVNDFQKGDIAEGYSVSREKKESFPLTVTSAQKNPTAFYLCASSIGPGELFFGEGSRLTVL.

The V and J genes are TRBV7-8 and TRBJ2-2, with 8 bases aligning to TRBD2. The V segment lost 3 bases and the J segment 5 bases; nucleotides outside the gene matches: 8. Germline lookup yields CDR1 SGHVS and CDR2 FQNEAQ. This CDR3 comprises 16 residues. The CDR3 region is CASSFHGGAETGELFF. CDR3 sequence (DNA): TGTGCCAGCAGCTTTCACGGGGGGGCGGAGACCGGGGAGCTGTTTTTT.

This chain connects TRBV15 to TRBJ2-1; 7 bases are shared with TRBD2. V was pared by 1 base and J by 6 bases, with 6 bases of the junction left unmatched. The germline CDR1 and CDR2 sequences are LNHNV and YYDKDF (reference sequence). The CDR3 spans 15 residues. For the CDR3, the DNA is TGTGCCACCAGCAGAGGGGGAGGGCGGCGCAATGAGCAGTTCTTC. Translated: CATSRGGGRRNEQFF.

The V call is TRBV29-1, the J call TRBJ1-1; weak D call: TRBD1 (6 bases). This CDR3 comprises 12 residues. V was clipped by 5 bases and J by 5 bases, with 12 bases between them. In germline, CDR1 is SQVTM, CDR2 ANQGSEA. DNA for the CDR3: TGCAGCGTTCGAGGGGGGGGGACTGAAGCTTTCTTT. Translating gives CSVRGGGTEAFF.